This entry lists 16 T cell receptor beta chains sequenced from one sample in a study of T-cell reconstitution after alpha-beta-depleted transplantation in children. Unique molecular identifiers were incorporated when the TCRbeta library was constructed. One entry per CDR3 protein, called by TCRdb with MiXCR from the PCR reads. The profile covers 400,000 to 500,000 distinct CDR3 sequences, with 11% appearing a single time and about 5% taken by the ten largest. The source material was PBMCs from the stem cell graft donor, sampled from the stem cell graft. The receptors shown here come from a human donor who donated a stem cell graft to a child with acute myeloid leukemia.

This clonotype was seen more than once but under ten times. This chain joins TRBV5-1 and TRBJ2-3; a possible D gene is TRBD2 (5 bases). Deletions cut 0 bases from V and 8 bases from J, with 13 bases between. This CDR3 comprises 14 residues. Germline V CDR1 and CDR2: SGHRS, YFSETQ. This CDR3 is CASSLGGQRGTQYF. CDR3 DNA: TGCGCCAGCAGCTTGGGAGGCCAACGGGGTACGCAGTATTTT.

CDR3 nucleotides: TGTGCCAGCAGTGCCGCGGGCGAGCAGTACTTC. Protein product: CASSAAGEQYF. V and J are TRBV7-9 and TRBJ2-7, with D tentatively TRBD2 (5 bases). Trimming took 6 bases from V and 6 from J, leaving 9 bases between them. CDR1 and CDR2 from the germline V gene are SEHNR and FQNEAQ (reference sequence). The CDR3 totals 11 residues.

The gene calls are TRBV5-1 and TRBJ1-1; 8 bases match TRBD1. Germline V gene lookup returns CDR1 SGHRS and CDR2 YFSETQ. This CDR3 has 13 residues. Losses at the gene ends were 3 bases for V and 5 bases for J; bases not matched to a gene: 3. The CDR3 here is CASSSNRGTEAFF. CDR3 DNA: TGCGCCAGCAGCTCAAACAGGGGGACTGAAGCTTTCTTT.

The chain employs TRBV29-1 and TRBJ2-3; 12 bases match TRBD2. From germline, CDR1 is SQVTM and CDR2 ANQGSEA. V lost 4 bases and J lost 0; bases outside the gene matches: 2. The CDR3 is 15 residues long. The CDR3 sequence is CSVGGLAGSTDTQYF. CDR3 nucleotides: TGCAGCGTTGGTGGACTAGCGGGGAGCACAGATACGCAGTATTTT.

The chain is built from TRBV29-1 and TRBJ1-1, with D possibly matching TRBD1 (6 bases). The V gene's germline CDR1 is SQVTM and CDR2 ANQGSEA. The CDR3 totals 14 residues. V was shortened by 5 bases and J by 0 bases, with 13 bases between the two germline ends. CDR3 in DNA: TGCAGCGTTAGCTTCCGGGGGCTGAACACTGAAGCTTTCTTT. Encoded protein: CSVSFRGLNTEAFF.

This clonotype was seen a handful of times. This rearrangement joins TRBV6-6 to TRBJ1-1; TRBD1 aligns across 8 bases. Germline CDR1 reads MNHNY; CDR2 reads SVGAGI (reference sequence). J was trimmed by 3 bases and V by 8 bases; bases with no gene match: 5. The CDR3 is 13 residues long. Written as DNA, the CDR3 is TGTGCCAGCCTGACAGGGGTTGACACTGAAGCTTTCTTT. Protein product: CASLTGVDTEAFF.

The chain couples TRBV6-6 to TRBJ2-7, with D maybe TRBD2 (6 bases). Trimming removed 7 bases from V and 1 base from J, with 14 bases in between. The CDR3 is made up of 14 amino acids. The germline gives CDR1 MNHNY, CDR2 SVGAGI (reference sequence). The CDR3 region has the DNA TGTGCCAGCACACTAGCCCTCTCTTCCTACGAGCAGTACTTC. It codes for CASTLALSSYEQYF.

The CDR3 nucleotides read TGTGCCAGCAGTTACGAGGGCGCTGGTTACGAGCAGTACTTC. Encoded protein: CASSYEGAGYEQYF. The V and J genes are TRBV6-2 or TRBV6-3 and TRBJ2-7; D perhaps matches TRBD2 (5 bases). This CDR3 is built from 14 residues. Trimming left V 2 bases short and J 4 bases short, with 12 bases between. Germline CDR1 and CDR2: MNHEY and SVGEGT.

The sample holds a few counts of this clonotype. The chain has TRBV20-1 and TRBJ2-3; 9 bases agree with TRBD2. There are 16 residues in the CDR3. The germline gives CDR1 DFQATT, CDR2 SNEGSKA (reference sequence). V shed 5 bases and J 5 bases; nucleotides not matched to a gene: 14. CDR3: CSAFTGTSRKLDTQYF. The CDR3, as DNA: TGCAGTGCTTTCACCGGGACTAGCCGTAAATTAGATACGCAGTATTTT.

The chain carries TRBV5-5 and TRBJ1-5; the match to TRBD1 covers 9 bases. Per the germline V gene, CDR1 is SGHKS and CDR2 is YYEKEE (reference sequence). J gave up 6 bases and V 2 bases, and 9 bases lay outside the gene matches. The CDR3 loop spans 16 amino acids. The CDR3 sequence is CASSLLGQGFGQPQHF. In nucleotides, the CDR3 is TGTGCCAGCAGCTTACTGGGACAGGGATTCGGTCAGCCCCAGCATTTT.

The genes are TRBV7-9 and TRBJ1-2; no firm D call. The ends were cut back, 1 base at V and 3 bases at J, with 15 bases in the middle. The CDR3 contains 16 residues. CDR1 is SEHNR and CDR2 is FQNEAQ in the germline V gene (reference sequence). The DNA for the CDR3 is TGTGCCAGCAGCTTAGGATCAGGCCTTACTGACTATGGCTACACCTTC. It yields the protein CASSLGSGLTDYGYTF. Drawing the rest from reference TRBV7-9 and TRBJ1-2, the complete variable domain is DTGVSQNPRHKITKRGQNVTFRCDPISEHNRLYWYRQTLGQGPEFLTYFQNEAQLEKSRLLSDRFSAERPKGSFSTLEIQRTEQGDSAMYLCASSLGSGLTDYGYTFGSGTRLTVV.

This clonotype appeared a few times. The CDR3 region is CASSLKGSTEQFF. The CDR3 coding sequence is TGTGCCAGCAGTTTAAAGGGGTCTACGGAGCAGTTCTTC. J is TRBJ2-1 and V is TRBV27, with TRBD1 as a possible D gene (5 bases). Looked up from germline, CDR1 is MNHEY and CDR2 is SMNVEV (reference sequence). Trimming took off 2 bases at V and 10 bases at J, with 12 bases between the two ends. This CDR3 has 13 residues.

Ten or more counts support this clonotype. The CDR3 loop reads CSAQKMSSGVYNEQFF. The DNA of the CDR3 is TGCAGTGCCCAGAAGATGAGTAGCGGAGTTTACAATGAGCAGTTCTTC. This rearrangement joins TRBV20-1 to TRBJ2-1; D is possibly TRBD2 (6 bases). The germline V and J ends were trimmed by 6 bases and 4 bases, with 22 bases remaining between them. Germline CDR1 reads DFQATT; CDR2 reads SNEGSKA (reference sequence). The CDR3 has 16 residues.

This clonotype has only a few counts. The rearrangement joins TRBV7-9 to TRBJ2-1, with 8 bases identical to TRBD1. Germline V gene sequence: CDR1 SEHNR, CDR2 FQNEAQ (reference sequence). V was clipped by 5 bases and J by 3 bases; unmatched bases: 9. The CDR3 totals 16 residues. CDR3 nucleotides: TGTGCCAGCAGCCCACTACAGGGGGAAATCTACAATGAGCAGTTCTTC. It translates to CASSPLQGEIYNEQFF.

Of note for this clonotype: One end of the junction is discordant with germline, which a read error may explain. The genes are TRBV6-1 and TRBJ1-4; 8 nucleotides agree with TRBD1. Germline lookup yields CDR1 MNHNS and CDR2 SASEGT. The CDR3 consists of 13 residues. The CDR3 spells CASRDRANEKQFF. The CDR3 DNA is TGTGCCAGCAGGGACAGGGCTAATGAAAAACAGTTTTTT.

This clonotype was observed many times. The J gene is TRBJ2-1, the V gene TRBV6-4; TRBD1 aligns across 10 bases. CDR3 size: 15 residues. With 5 bases clipped from V and 3 bases from J, the junction kept 4 bases outside the gene matches. Germline values: CDR1 MRHNA, CDR2 SNTAGT. The CDR3 spells CASSPGQGGYNEQFF. CDR3 sequence (DNA): TGTGCCAGCAGTCCTGGACAGGGGGGCTACAATGAGCAGTTCTTC.